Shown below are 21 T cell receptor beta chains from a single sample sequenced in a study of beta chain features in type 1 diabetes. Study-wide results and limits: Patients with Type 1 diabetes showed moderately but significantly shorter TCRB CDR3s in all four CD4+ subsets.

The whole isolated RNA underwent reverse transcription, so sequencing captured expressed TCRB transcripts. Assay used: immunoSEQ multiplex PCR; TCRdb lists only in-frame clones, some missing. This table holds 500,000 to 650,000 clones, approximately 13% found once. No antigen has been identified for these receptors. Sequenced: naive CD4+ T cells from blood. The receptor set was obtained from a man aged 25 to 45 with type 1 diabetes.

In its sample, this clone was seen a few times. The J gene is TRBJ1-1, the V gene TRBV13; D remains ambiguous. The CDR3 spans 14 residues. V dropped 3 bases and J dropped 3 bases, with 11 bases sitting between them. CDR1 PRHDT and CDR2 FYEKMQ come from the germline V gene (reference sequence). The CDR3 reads CASSFPPMDTEAFF. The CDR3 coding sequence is TGTGCCAGCAGCTTCCCACCAATGGACACTGAAGCTTTCTTT.

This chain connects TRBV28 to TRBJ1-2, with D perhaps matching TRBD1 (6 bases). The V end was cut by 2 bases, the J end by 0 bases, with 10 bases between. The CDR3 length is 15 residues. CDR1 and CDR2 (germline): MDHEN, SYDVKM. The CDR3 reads CASSLVTGSNYGYTF. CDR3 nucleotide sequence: TGTGCCAGCAGTTTAGTTACAGGGTCTAACTATGGCTACACCTTC.

The CDR3 bases are TGTGCCTGGAGTAGAACTTTACCCAGCACAGATACGCAGTATTTT. Amino acid sequence: CAWSRTLPSTDTQYF. The chain joins TRBV30 to TRBJ2-3; no clear D gene. Trimming pared 2 bases from V and 0 bases from J, leaving 12 bases between. CDR1 and CDR2 (germline): GTSNPN, SVGIG (reference sequence). The CDR3 is made up of 15 amino acids.

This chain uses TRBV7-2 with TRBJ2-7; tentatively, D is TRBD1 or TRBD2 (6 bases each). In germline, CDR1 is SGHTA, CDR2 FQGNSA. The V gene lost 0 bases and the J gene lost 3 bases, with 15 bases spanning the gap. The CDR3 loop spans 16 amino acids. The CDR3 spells CASSLAGGQGSYEQYF. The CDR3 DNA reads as TGTGCCAGCAGCTTAGCGGGGGGCCAAGGAAGCTACGAGCAGTACTTC.

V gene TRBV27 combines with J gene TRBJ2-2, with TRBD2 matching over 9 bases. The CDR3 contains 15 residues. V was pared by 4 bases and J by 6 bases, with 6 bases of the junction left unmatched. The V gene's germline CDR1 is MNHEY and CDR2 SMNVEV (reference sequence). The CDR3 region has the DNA TGTGCCAGCAGTTCCATAGCGGGGGTTGCCGGGGAGCTGTTTTTT. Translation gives CASSSIAGVAGELFF.

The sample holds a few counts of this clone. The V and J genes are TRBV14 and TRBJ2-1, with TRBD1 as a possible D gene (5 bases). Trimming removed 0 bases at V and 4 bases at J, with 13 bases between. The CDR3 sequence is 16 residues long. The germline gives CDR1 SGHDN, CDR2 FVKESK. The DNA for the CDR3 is TGTGCCAGCAGCCAAGAGGACACTGGGGCGTACAATGAGCAGTTCTTC. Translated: CASSQEDTGAYNEQFF.

The CDR3, as DNA: TGTGCCAGCAGCATGAGGCAGAGAACAGATACGCAGTATTTT. Its protein is CASSMRQRTDTQYF. The V call is TRBV14, the J call TRBJ2-3; D remains unclear. The CDR3 spans 14 residues. Trimming left V 5 bases short and J 3 bases short, with 12 bases between. Germline CDR1 SGHDN, CDR2 FVKESK.

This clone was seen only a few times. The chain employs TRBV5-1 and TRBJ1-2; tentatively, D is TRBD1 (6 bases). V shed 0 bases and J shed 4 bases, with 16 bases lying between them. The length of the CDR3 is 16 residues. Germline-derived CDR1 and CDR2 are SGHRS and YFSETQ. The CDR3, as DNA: TGCGCCAGCAGCTTGGCCAAAGGGGGTCCGAGCTATGGCTACACCTTC. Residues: CASSLAKGGPSYGYTF. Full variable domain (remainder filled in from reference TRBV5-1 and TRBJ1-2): KAGVTQTPRYLIKTRGQQVTLSCSPISGHRSVSWYQQTPGQGLQFLFEYFSETQRNKGNFPGRFSGRQFSNSRSEMNVSTLELGDSALYLCASSLAKGGPSYGYTFGSGTRLTVV.

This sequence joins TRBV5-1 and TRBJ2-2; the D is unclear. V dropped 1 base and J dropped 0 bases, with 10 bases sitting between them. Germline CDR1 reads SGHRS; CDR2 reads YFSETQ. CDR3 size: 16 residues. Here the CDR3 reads CASSLMRSPNTGELFF. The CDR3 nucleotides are TGCGCCAGCAGCTTGATGCGCAGCCCGAACACCGGGGAGCTGTTTTTT.

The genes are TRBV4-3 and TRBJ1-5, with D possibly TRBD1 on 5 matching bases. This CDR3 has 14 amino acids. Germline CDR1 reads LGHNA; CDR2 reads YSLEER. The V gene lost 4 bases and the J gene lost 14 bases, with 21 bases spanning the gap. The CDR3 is CASSREVGTGPEHF. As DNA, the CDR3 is TGCGCCAGCAGCCGAGAGGTGGGTACAGGCCCGGAGCATTTT.

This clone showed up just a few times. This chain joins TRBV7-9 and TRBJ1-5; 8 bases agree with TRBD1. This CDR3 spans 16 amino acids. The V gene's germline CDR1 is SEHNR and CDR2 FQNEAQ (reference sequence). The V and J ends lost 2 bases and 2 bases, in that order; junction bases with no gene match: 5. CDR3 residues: CASSLWQGAGNQPQHF. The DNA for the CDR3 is TGTGCCAGCAGCTTATGGCAGGGGGCAGGCAATCAGCCCCAGCATTTT.

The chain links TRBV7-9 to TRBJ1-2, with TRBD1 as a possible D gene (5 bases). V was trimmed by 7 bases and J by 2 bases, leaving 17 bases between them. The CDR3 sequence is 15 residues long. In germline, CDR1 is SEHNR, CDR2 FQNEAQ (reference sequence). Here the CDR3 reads CASNPRGRENYGYTF. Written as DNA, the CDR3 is TGTGCCAGCAACCCTAGGGGCAGGGAGAACTATGGCTACACCTTC. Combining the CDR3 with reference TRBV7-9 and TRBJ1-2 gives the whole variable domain DTGVSQNPRHKITKRGQNVTFRCDPISEHNRLYWYRQTLGQGPEFLTYFQNEAQLEKSRLLSDRFSAERPKGSFSTLEIQRTEQGDSAMYLCASNPRGRENYGYTFGSGTRLTVV.

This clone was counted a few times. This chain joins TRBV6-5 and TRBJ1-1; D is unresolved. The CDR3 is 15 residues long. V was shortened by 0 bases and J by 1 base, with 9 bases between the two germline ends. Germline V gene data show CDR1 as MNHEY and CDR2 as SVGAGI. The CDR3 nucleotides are TGTGCCAGCAGTTACTCGGGCCAGACGAACACTGAAGCTTTCTTT. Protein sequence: CASSYSGQTNTEAFF.

The CDR3 protein is CSAERGARTEAFF. The CDR3, as DNA: TGCAGCGCAGAGCGGGGGGCGCGCACTGAAGCTTTCTTT. V is TRBV29-1 and J is TRBJ1-1; D is possibly TRBD1 (6 bases). The CDR3 loop spans 13 amino acids. Trimming took 7 bases from V and 4 from J, leaving 16 bases between them. Germline loops: CDR1 SQVTM, CDR2 ANQGSEA.

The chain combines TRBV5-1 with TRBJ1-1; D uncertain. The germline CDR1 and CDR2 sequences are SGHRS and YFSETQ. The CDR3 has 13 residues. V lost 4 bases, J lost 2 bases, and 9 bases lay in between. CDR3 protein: CASSESHNTEAFF. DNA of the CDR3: TGCGCCAGCAGCGAGTCTCACAACACTGAAGCTTTCTTT.

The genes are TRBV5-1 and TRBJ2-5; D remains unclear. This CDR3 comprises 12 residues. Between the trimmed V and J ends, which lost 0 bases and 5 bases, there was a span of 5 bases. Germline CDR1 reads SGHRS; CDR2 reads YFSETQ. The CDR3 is CASSLDSETQYF. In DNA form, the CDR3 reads TGCGCCAGCAGCTTGGACTCTGAGACCCAGTACTTC.

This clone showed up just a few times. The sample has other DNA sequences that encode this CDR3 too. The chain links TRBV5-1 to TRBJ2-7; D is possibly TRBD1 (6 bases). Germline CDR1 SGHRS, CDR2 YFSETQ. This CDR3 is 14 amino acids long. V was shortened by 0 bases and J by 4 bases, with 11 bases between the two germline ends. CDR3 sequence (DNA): TGCGCCAGCAGCTTGGACAGGGTTGGGTACGAGCAGTACTTC. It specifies CASSLDRVGYEQYF.

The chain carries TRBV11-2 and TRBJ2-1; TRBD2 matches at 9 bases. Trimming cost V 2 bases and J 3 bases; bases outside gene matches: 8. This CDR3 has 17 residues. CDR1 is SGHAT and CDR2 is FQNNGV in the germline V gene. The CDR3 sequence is CASSLRLAGSIYNEQFF. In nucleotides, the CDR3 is TGTGCCAGCAGCTTAAGGCTAGCGGGGTCAATCTACAATGAGCAGTTCTTC.

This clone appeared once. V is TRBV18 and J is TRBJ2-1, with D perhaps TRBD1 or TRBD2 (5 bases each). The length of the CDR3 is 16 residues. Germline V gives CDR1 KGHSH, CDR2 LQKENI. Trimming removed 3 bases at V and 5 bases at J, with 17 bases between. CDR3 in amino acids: CASSPVLGTADNEQFF. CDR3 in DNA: TGTGCCAGCTCACCGGTCCTCGGGACGGCTGACAATGAGCAGTTCTTC.

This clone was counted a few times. CDR3 loop: CSASRLWGYTF. The CDR3 DNA is TGCAGTGCTAGTAGACTGTGGGGCTACACCTTC. The chain joins TRBV20-1 to TRBJ1-2; D gene ambiguous. V dropped 3 bases and J dropped 8 bases, with 10 bases sitting between them. The CDR3 has 11 residues. Germline-derived CDR1 and CDR2 are DFQATT and SNEGSKA (reference sequence).

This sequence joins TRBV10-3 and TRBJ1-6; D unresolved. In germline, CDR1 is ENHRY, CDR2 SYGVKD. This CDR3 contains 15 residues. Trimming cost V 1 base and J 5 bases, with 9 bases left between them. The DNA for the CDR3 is TGTGCCATCAGTGAGTTGGACGGAGATAATTCACCCCTCCACTTT. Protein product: CAISELDGDNSPLHF.